The 20 T cell receptor beta chains below all came from one sample that was sequenced in a study of blood T cell repertoires in COVID-19. Measured with immunoSEQ multiplex PCR; TCRdb has only the in-frame clones, and not every one. The sample has 150,000 to 200,000 clones, approximately 87% seen once. The sequenced sample consisted of peripheral blood. The receptors were gathered from a man aged 18 to 30 with active or convalescent COVID-19.

This clone was counted once. This sequence joins TRBV24-1 and TRBJ2-1; 8 nucleotides align to TRBD1. Germline V lookup: CDR1 KGHDR, CDR2 SFDVKD. This CDR3 region has 18 residues. V lost 3 bases and J lost 4; bases outside the gene matches: 13. The CDR3 is CATSDPRSDRGFYNEQFF. CDR3 in DNA: TGTGCCACCAGTGATCCAAGAAGCGACAGGGGATTTTACAATGAGCAGTTCTTC.

With respect to this clone: This sample also contains other DNA sequences that code for the same CDR3. The genes are TRBV24-1 and TRBJ2-1; D unclear. CDR3 size: 13 residues. V dropped 5 bases and J dropped 0 bases, with 4 bases sitting between them. Germline V gene lookup returns CDR1 KGHDR and CDR2 SFDVKD. The CDR3 here is CATSGSSYNEQFF. The CDR3 DNA reads TGTGCCACCAGTGGGAGCTCCTACAATGAGCAGTTCTTC.

The J gene is TRBJ1-6, the V gene TRBV7-2; a weak D match, TRBD1 (6 bases). CDR3 length: 14 residues. Between the trimmed V and J ends, which lost 2 bases and 7 bases, there was a span of 9 bases. Germline assignment: CDR1 SGHTA and CDR2 FQGNSA. CDR3 in amino acids: CASSLQGQNSPLHF. In DNA, the CDR3 is TGTGCCAGCAGCTTACAGGGGCAGAATTCACCCCTCCACTTT.

The V gene is TRBV7-3, the J gene TRBJ2-1; D might be TRBD2 (6 bases). CDR3 length: 15 residues. V was shortened by 6 bases and J by 0 bases, with 12 bases between the two germline ends. Germline V gene sequence: CDR1 SGHTA, CDR2 FQGTGA. This chain's CDR3 is CASSRDSSSYNEQFF. The CDR3 nucleotides read TGTGCCAGCAGTCGGGACTCGAGCTCCTACAATGAGCAGTTCTTC.

The chain couples TRBV28 to TRBJ1-2; D gene uncertain. CDR3 size: 13 residues. Trimming took off 6 bases at V and 7 bases at J, with 15 bases between the two ends. Germline V CDR1 and CDR2: MDHEN, SYDVKM. Here the CDR3 reads CASRLVGRAGYTF. The CDR3 DNA is TGTGCCAGCAGGCTCGTGGGGAGGGCTGGCTACACCTTC.

This chain uses TRBV7-7 with TRBJ1-1; 7 bases are shared with TRBD1. V was pared by 3 bases and J by 10 bases, with 17 bases of the junction left unmatched. The CDR3 extends over 16 amino acids. Looked up from germline, CDR1 is SSHAT and CDR2 is FNYEAQ (reference sequence). This chain's CDR3 is CASSFRQGRMTLRAFF. The CDR3 DNA is TGTGCCAGCAGCTTCCGACAGGGACGGATGACACTGAGAGCTTTCTTT.

V gene TRBV5-1 combines with J gene TRBJ1-6; 10 bases align to TRBD1. Germline values: CDR1 SGHRS, CDR2 YFSETQ. CDR3 length: 14 residues. Losses at the gene ends were 4 bases for V and 10 bases for J; bases not matched to a gene: 5. CDR3 amino acids: CASSTGQGDSPLHF. DNA for the CDR3: TGCGCCAGCAGCACTGGACAGGGGGACTCACCCCTCCACTTT. Complete variable domain (other parts from reference TRBV5-1 and TRBJ1-6): KAGVTQTPRYLIKTRGQQVTLSCSPISGHRSVSWYQQTPGQGLQFLFEYFSETQRNKGNFPGRFSGRQFSNSRSEMNVSTLELGDSALYLCASSTGQGDSPLHFGNGTRLTVT.

The J gene is TRBJ1-6, the V gene TRBV19, with unresolved D. Trimming took off 7 bases at V and 7 bases at J, with 20 bases between the two ends. This CDR3 has 16 amino acids. CDR1 is LNHDA, CDR2 SQIVND, per germline (reference sequence). CDR3 nucleotides: TGTGCCAGTACCCCATTCGACATAGGTTTGAATTCACCCCTCCACTTT. The encoded protein is CASTPFDIGLNSPLHF.

This clone was observed a few times. The V gene is TRBV28, the J gene TRBJ1-1; D is possibly TRBD1 (6 bases). This CDR3 contains 14 residues. Trimming removed 8 bases at V and 2 bases at J, with 15 bases between. Looked up from germline, CDR1 is MDHEN and CDR2 is SYDVKM. CDR3 sequence reads: CASRDTSKNTEAFF. The DNA for the CDR3 is TGTGCCAGCCGGGACACTTCGAAAAACACTGAAGCTTTCTTT.

The V gene is TRBV6-1, the J gene TRBJ2-2, with D hard to call. Germline values: CDR1 MNHNS, CDR2 SASEGT. V lost 2 bases, J lost 3 bases, and 16 bases lay in between. The CDR3 spans 17 residues. The CDR3 bases are TGTGCCAGCAGTGAACCCCCCCTCCGGTCGTACACCGGGGAGCTGTTTTTT. Residues: CASSEPPLRSYTGELFF.

V and J are TRBV7-9 and TRBJ1-2, with TRBD1 as a possible D gene (6 bases). The germline gives CDR1 SEHNR, CDR2 FQNEAQ (reference sequence). V shed 5 bases and J shed 3 bases, with 10 bases lying between them. The CDR3 length is 13 residues. For the CDR3, the DNA is TGTGCCAGCAGCACCGGACAGCACTATGGCTACACCTTC. Encoded protein: CASSTGQHYGYTF. Drawing the rest from reference TRBV7-9 and TRBJ1-2, the complete variable domain is DTGVSQNPRHKITKRGQNVTFRCDPISEHNRLYWYRQTLGQGPEFLTYFQNEAQLEKSRLLSDRFSAERPKGSFSTLEIQRTEQGDSAMYLCASSTGQHYGYTFGSGTRLTVV.

This chain joins TRBV30 and TRBJ1-5; D possibly corresponds to TRBD1 (6 bases). The CDR3 spans 14 residues. V was clipped by 3 bases and J by 6 bases, with 15 bases between them. CDR1 is GTSNPN and CDR2 is SVGIG in the germline V gene (reference sequence). CDR3 nucleotides: TGTGCCTGGAGCCTACAGGGCGGAGGTCAGCCCCAGCATTTT. It translates to CAWSLQGGGQPQHF.

This sequence joins TRBV27 and TRBJ1-2; a possible D gene is TRBD1 (5 bases). This CDR3 has 13 amino acids. Germline CDR1 MNHEY, CDR2 SMNVEV (reference sequence). Trimming pared 2 bases from V and 8 bases from J, leaving 12 bases between. DNA of the CDR3: TGTGCCAGCAGTTTAAGGGGCGTGGGGGGCTACACCTTC. This sequence encodes CASSLRGVGGYTF.

This chain joins TRBV3-1 (or the pseudogene TRBV3-2) and TRBJ2-3; 10 bases fit TRBD2. Trimming removed 4 bases from V and 11 bases from J; junction bases left unmatched: 12. Looked up from germline, CDR1 is LGHDT and CDR2 is YNNKEL (reference sequence). The CDR3 has 15 amino acids. The DNA of the CDR3 is TGTGCCAGCAGCCGGGCTAGCGGGAGTCTAAGGAAGCAGTATTTT. Translating gives CASSRASGSLRKQYF.

This rearrangement joins TRBV6-5 to TRBJ2-7; 10 nucleotides agree with TRBD1. V lost 4 bases and J lost 3; bases outside the gene matches: 6. This CDR3 region has 15 residues. In germline, CDR1 is MNHEY, CDR2 SVGAGI. The CDR3 nucleotides are TGTGCCAGCAGTTTCCGGGACAGGGGTTTCTACGAGCAGTACTTC. This encodes CASSFRDRGFYEQYF.

The gene calls are TRBV20-1 and TRBJ2-1, with D tentatively TRBD1 or TRBD2 (5 bases each). CDR3 size: 17 residues. With 3 bases removed from V and 1 base from J, the gap between germline ends came to 19 bases. The germline V gene has CDR1 DFQATT and CDR2 SNEGSKA (reference sequence). The CDR3 loop reads CSASGAGGDPSYNEQFF. In nucleotides, the CDR3 is TGCAGTGCTAGTGGGGCAGGAGGTGACCCTTCCTACAATGAGCAGTTCTTC.

The V gene is TRBV7-3, the J gene TRBJ2-3; D may be TRBD1 (6 bases). Deletions cut 4 bases from V and 1 base from J, with 15 bases between. Germline CDR1 and CDR2: SGHTA and FQGTGA. This CDR3 contains 16 residues. This CDR3 reads CASSSQGSPGTDTQYF. For the CDR3, the DNA is TGTGCCAGCAGCTCACAGGGTTCCCCCGGCACAGATACGCAGTATTTT.

J is TRBJ1-4 and V is TRBV18; D call uncertain. V lost 6 bases and J 6 bases, leaving 8 bases between the germline ends. Germline V CDR1 and CDR2: KGHSH, LQKENI. This CDR3 is built from 12 residues. CDR3 amino acids: CASSLGYEKLFF. In DNA, the CDR3 is TGTGCCAGCTCCCTAGGATATGAAAAACTGTTTTTT. The full variable domain, in which reference TRBV18 and TRBJ1-4 provide the parts outside the CDR3, is NAGVMQNPRHLVRRRGQEARLRCSPMKGHSHVYWYRQLPEEGLKFMVYLQKENIIDESGMPKERFSAEFPKEGPSILRIQQVVRGDSAAYFCASSLGYEKLFFGSGTQLSVL.

The chain links TRBV5-1 to TRBJ1-6; 7 nucleotides match TRBD1. CDR1 is SGHRS, CDR2 YFSETQ, per germline. The CDR3 is 16 amino acids. The junction had 13 bases not matched to a gene; V was cut back by 4 bases and J by 9 bases. DNA of the CDR3: TGCGCCAGCAGCGTGGAACAGGGGACTCTAGGTTCACCCCTCCACTTT. It is translated as CASSVEQGTLGSPLHF.

V is TRBV4-2 and J is TRBJ1-2; possible D gene TRBD1, 6 bases. Germline-derived CDR1 and CDR2 are LGHNA and YNFKEQ. The CDR3 covers 12 residues. Trimming took off 4 bases at V and 8 bases at J, with 11 bases between the two ends. CDR3 in amino acids: CASSRVQGGYTF. CDR3 coding DNA: TGTGCCAGCAGCCGGGTTCAGGGGGGCTACACCTTC.